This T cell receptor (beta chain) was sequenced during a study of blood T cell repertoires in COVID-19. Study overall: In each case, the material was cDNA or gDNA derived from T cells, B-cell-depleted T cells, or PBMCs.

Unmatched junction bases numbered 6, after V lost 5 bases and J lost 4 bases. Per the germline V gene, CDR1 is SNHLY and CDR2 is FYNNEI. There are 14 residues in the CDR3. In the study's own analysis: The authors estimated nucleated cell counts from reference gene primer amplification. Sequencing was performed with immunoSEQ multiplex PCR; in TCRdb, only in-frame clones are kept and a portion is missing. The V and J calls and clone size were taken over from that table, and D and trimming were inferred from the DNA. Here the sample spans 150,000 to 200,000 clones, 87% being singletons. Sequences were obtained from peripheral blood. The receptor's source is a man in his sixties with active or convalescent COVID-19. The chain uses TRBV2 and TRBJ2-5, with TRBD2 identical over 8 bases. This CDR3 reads CASSRAGGRETQYF. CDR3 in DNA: TGTGCCAGCAGTCGGGCGGGGGGTCGAGAGACCCAGTACTTC. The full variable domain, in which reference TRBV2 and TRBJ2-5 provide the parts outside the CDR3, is EPEVTQTPSHQVTQMGQEVILRCVPISNHLYFYWYRQILGQKVEFLVSFYNNEISEKSEIFDDQFSVERPDGSNFTLKIRSTKLEDSAMYFCASSRAGGRETQYFGPGTRLLVL.